A single sample gave rise to the 23 T cell receptor beta chains below, sequenced in a study of control samples from healthy donors and cancer patients. TCRdb's table, derived via immunoSEQ multiplex PCR, lists solely in-frame clones and lacks some. The table lists 210,000 or so clones, around 90% of them singletons. The specimen was blood. The receptors here all came from a man younger than 40 in good health.

The count of this clone is one. The rearrangement joins TRBV18 to TRBJ2-1; a weak D match, TRBD1 (6 bases). CDR1 is KGHSH and CDR2 is LQKENI in the germline V gene. The CDR3 runs to 15 residues. Trimming took off 0 bases at V and 9 bases at J, with 15 bases between the two ends. CDR3 sequence: CASSPPPGVGSEQFF. CDR3 nucleotide sequence: TGTGCCAGCTCACCACCCCCAGGGGTTGGGAGTGAGCAGTTCTTC.

The chain recombines TRBV6-2 or TRBV6-3 with TRBJ1-1; D remains unclear. The CDR3 has 16 amino acids. Per the germline V gene, CDR1 is MNHEY and CDR2 is SVGEGT. V was trimmed by 6 bases and J by 3 bases, leaving 20 bases between them. This chain's CDR3 is CASSPPRSAVDTEAFF. The CDR3 DNA sequence: TGTGCCAGCAGCCCCCCGCGGTCCGCAGTGGACACTGAAGCTTTCTTT.

The rearrangement uses TRBV27 and TRBJ1-6, with 7 bases aligning to TRBD1. The CDR3 runs 15 residues. Trimming at V came to 4 bases and at J to 13 bases, leaving 13 bases not matched to a gene. From germline, CDR1 is MNHEY and CDR2 SMNVEV (reference sequence). This chain's CDR3 is CASSSPTGVRGPLHF. In DNA, the CDR3 is TGTGCCAGCAGTTCACCCACAGGGGTCCGGGGGCCCCTCCACTTT.

The chain is built from TRBV10-2 and TRBJ2-7; 7 nucleotides match TRBD1. In germline, CDR1 is WSHSY, CDR2 SAAADI. CDR3 length equals 15 residues. V shed 0 bases, J shed 2 bases, and the junction held 4 bases outside the gene matches. The CDR3 spells CASSESATGTYEQYF. CDR3 nucleotide sequence: TGCGCCAGCAGTGAGTCCGCGACAGGGACCTACGAGCAGTACTTC.

The V call is TRBV15, the J call TRBJ2-1, with D unclear. This CDR3 is built from 15 residues. Germline values: CDR1 LNHNV, CDR2 YYDKDF (reference sequence). V lost 0 bases and J 4 bases, leaving 10 bases between the germline ends. DNA of the CDR3: TGTGCCACCAGCAGAGATCTACAGCAATACAATGAGCAGTTCTTC. This translates into CATSRDLQQYNEQFF.

This clone was seen once. The V call is TRBV19, the J call TRBJ2-1, with D unclear. Germline V CDR1 and CDR2: LNHDA, SQIVND (reference sequence). Trimming took 1 base from V and 5 from J, leaving 18 bases between them. There are 17 residues in the CDR3. The CDR3 DNA is TGTGCCAGTAGTATAGGTCAGTGGGTGGGCGCACACAATGAGCAGTTCTTC. Amino acid sequence: CASSIGQWVGAHNEQFF. The full variable domain, its missing parts supplied by reference TRBV19 and TRBJ2-1, is DGGITQSPKYLFRKEGQNVTLSCEQNLNHDAMYWYRQDPGQGLRLIYYSQIVNDFQKGDIAEGYSVSREKKESFPLTVTSAQKNPTAFYLCASSIGQWVGAHNEQFFGPGTRLTVL.

V gene TRBV5-1 combines with J gene TRBJ1-1; the D gene is possibly TRBD1 (5 bases). V dropped 0 bases and J dropped 1 base, with 10 bases sitting between them. Germline values: CDR1 SGHRS, CDR2 YFSETQ. The CDR3 length is 15 residues. The CDR3 region is CASSLVWTSNTEAFF. CDR3 sequence (DNA): TGCGCCAGCAGCTTGGTTTGGACATCGAACACTGAAGCTTTCTTT.

The V gene is TRBV12-3 or TRBV12-4, the J gene TRBJ2-3; D perhaps matches TRBD2 (6 bases). The CDR3 consists of 13 residues. V lost 6 bases, J lost 4 bases, and 11 bases lay in between. This CDR3 is CASSGGVADTQYF. Written as DNA, the CDR3 is TGTGCCAGCAGCGGCGGGGTGGCAGATACGCAGTATTTT.

To note about this clone: One end of the junction does not line up with germline, which may come from a read error. The chain employs TRBV6-6 and TRBJ1-3, with 8 nucleotides matching TRBD1. This CDR3 region has 17 residues. CDR1 MNHNY and CDR2 SVGAGI come from the germline V gene (reference sequence). CDR3 sequence reads: CASSLTWDRQSGNTTYF. The CDR3 region has the DNA TGTGCCAGCAGTCTCACGTGGGACAGGCAATCTGGAAACACCACATATTTT.

The table lists this clone with a count of one. The V gene is TRBV11-3, the J gene TRBJ1-3, with D hard to call. Germline loops: CDR1 SGHNT, CDR2 YENEEA. The CDR3 is 17 residues long. Between the trimmed V and J ends, which lost 5 bases and 0 bases, there was a span of 17 bases. DNA of the CDR3: TGTGCCAGCAGCCGTGGGAGATCAACGAGCTCTGGAAACACCATATATTTT. Encoded protein: CASSRGRSTSSGNTIYF. The variable domain in full, with the rest retrieved from reference TRBV11-3 and TRBJ1-3, is EAGVVQSPRYKIIEKKQPVAFWCNPISGHNTLYWYLQNLGQGPELLIRYENEEAVDDSQLPKDRFSAERLKGVDSTLKIQPAELGDSAVYLCASSRGRSTSSGNTIYFGEGSWLTVV.

This clone was seen only a few times. The chain recombines TRBV6-1 with TRBJ2-7; D uncertain. This CDR3 spans 15 amino acids. With 1 base removed from V and 5 bases from J, the gap between germline ends came to 15 bases. Germline V gives CDR1 MNHNS, CDR2 SASEGT. The CDR3 DNA sequence: TGTGCCAGCAGTGAAGGGACGGCCAGATGGGACGAGCAGTACTTC. As protein: CASSEGTARWDEQYF.

The chain combines TRBV6-2 or TRBV6-3 with TRBJ2-6; D is undetermined. Per the germline V gene, CDR1 is MNHEY and CDR2 is SVGEGT. Trimming cost V 5 bases and J 0 bases, with 8 bases left between them. The CDR3 is 15 amino acids. CDR3 region: CASSPASSGANVLTF. The CDR3 coding sequence is TGTGCCAGCAGTCCCGCGAGCTCTGGGGCCAACGTCCTGACTTTC.

The V call is TRBV2, the J call TRBJ1-4, with TRBD1 as a possible D gene (6 bases). Germline values: CDR1 SNHLY, CDR2 FYNNEI. The V end lost 11 bases, the J end lost 6 bases, and 10 bases lay between the germline ends. The CDR3 contains 11 residues. The CDR3 loop reads CAWGRDEKLFF. DNA for the CDR3: TGTGCCTGGGGGCGAGATGAAAAACTGTTTTTT.

V and J are TRBV19 and TRBJ2-3; 9 positions match TRBD1. Per the germline V gene, CDR1 is LNHDA and CDR2 is SQIVND (reference sequence). V dropped 8 bases and J dropped 4; count of bases not matched to a gene: 7. The CDR3 consists of 14 residues. This chain's CDR3 is CASGVQGAADTQYF. CDR3 nucleotides: TGTGCCAGTGGGGTACAGGGGGCGGCAGATACGCAGTATTTT.

V usage is TRBV19 and J usage is TRBJ2-2; D is uncertain. V was cut by 4 bases and J by 0 bases, with 9 bases left in between. The CDR3 totals 15 residues. Germline loops: CDR1 LNHDA, CDR2 SQIVND (reference sequence). The CDR3 here is CASSNFLSNTGELFF. The CDR3 nucleotides read TGTGCCAGTAGTAATTTCCTATCGAACACCGGGGAGCTGTTTTTT.

The chain employs TRBV6-4 and TRBJ2-6; 12 bases match TRBD1. V gave up 7 bases and J gave up 0 bases; unmatched junction bases: 7. The CDR3 length is 18 residues. Germline values: CDR1 MRHNA, CDR2 SNTAGT. The CDR3 DNA is TGTGCCAGCACCGAACGGGACAGGGGGCACTCTGGGGCCAACGTCCTGACTTTC. Translated: CASTERDRGHSGANVLTF.

The chain links TRBV5-1 to TRBJ2-6, with 7 bases that match TRBD1. CDR3 length: 19 amino acids. With V trimmed by 4 bases and J by 0 bases, 13 bases remained unmatched. CDR1 and CDR2 (germline): SGHRS, YFSETQ. The CDR3 bases are TGCGCCAGCAGCGCTATACGAGAGGGGGCTACCTCTGGGGCCAACGTCCTGACTTTC. It encodes CASSAIREGATSGANVLTF.

V usage is TRBV30 and J usage is TRBJ1-1; TRBD1 matches at 7 bases. The CDR3 runs to 12 residues. Germline V lookup: CDR1 GTSNPN, CDR2 SVGIG (reference sequence). The junction had 5 bases not matched to a gene; V was cut back by 5 bases and J by 5 bases. The DNA for the CDR3 is TGTGCCTGGGGGGACAGTGGGACTGAAGCTTTCTTT. Encoded protein: CAWGDSGTEAFF.

The genes are TRBV7-9 and TRBJ1-4, with a possible D match to TRBD1 (6 bases). Germline assignment: CDR1 SEHNR and CDR2 FQNEAQ (reference sequence). CDR3 length: 15 residues. Trimming removed 1 base from V and 8 bases from J, with 14 bases in between. The CDR3: CASSLEGGRREKLFF. CDR3 nucleotides: TGTGCCAGCAGCTTAGAGGGGGGCCGGAGGGAAAAACTGTTTTTT. Full variable domain (remainder filled in from reference TRBV7-9 and TRBJ1-4): DTGVSQNPRHKITKRGQNVTFRCDPISEHNRLYWYRQTLGQGPEFLTYFQNEAQLEKSRLLSDRFSAERPKGSFSTLEIQRTEQGDSAMYLCASSLEGGRREKLFFGSGTQLSVL.

This chain connects TRBV6-6 to TRBJ2-7, with TRBD1 matching 7 bases. The J segment lost 0 bases and the V segment lost 3 bases, leaving 5 bases of the junction unmatched. Germline CDR1 MNHNY, CDR2 SVGAGI (reference sequence). This CDR3 has 15 amino acids. CDR3 sequence (DNA): TGTGCCAGCAGTTATTCTGACAGGGTCTCCTACGAGCAGTACTTC. Translated, it gives CASSYSDRVSYEQYF.

The chain is built from TRBV19 and TRBJ2-1, with D possibly being TRBD1 (6 bases). The CDR3 totals 15 residues. V dropped 3 bases and J dropped 9 bases, with 18 bases sitting between them. Germline V gives CDR1 LNHDA, CDR2 SQIVND (reference sequence). The CDR3: CASSIGTPLAGEQFF. The CDR3 DNA follows: TGTGCCAGTAGTATCGGGACACCGCTTGCGGGTGAGCAGTTCTTC.

V gene TRBV5-1 combines with J gene TRBJ1-6; D not certain. The V gene's germline CDR1 is SGHRS and CDR2 YFSETQ. The V gene lost 4 bases and the J gene lost 4 bases, with 15 bases spanning the gap. CDR3 size: 16 residues. Here the CDR3 DNA reads TGCGCCAGCAGCCCGACTGGATCCGTTTATAATTCACCCCTCCACTTT. Amino acid sequence: CASSPTGSVYNSPLHF.

This chain connects TRBV5-6 to TRBJ1-1; D unresolved. Trimming took off 4 bases at V and 6 bases at J, with 13 bases between the two ends. The CDR3 length is 13 residues. CDR1 and CDR2 (germline): SGHDT, YYEEEE. The CDR3: CASSLSLLSEAFF. CDR3 DNA sequence: TGTGCCAGCAGCCTTTCTCTGTTGTCTGAAGCTTTCTTT.